This TCR beta chain was recovered during a study of CD8+CD57+ T cells in acquired aplastic anemia. Study at large: The DNA of sorted CD4+ and CD8+ cells averaged around 3.2 ug.

Sequencing involved patients with CD8+CD57+ cell expansion previously shown by flow cytometry. TCR beta VDJ and CDR3 profiling used genomic DNA as template. TCRdb re-analysed the reads in MiXCR, keeping a single row per CDR3 protein. The data show approximately 300,000 distinct CDR3 sequences, around three fifths seen once. Germline V gives CDR1 SGHTA, CDR2 FQGNSA. The CDR3 sequence is 15 residues long. After removal of 3 bases from V and 2 bases from J, the junction contained 6 bases not matched to a gene. The rearrangement links TRBV7-2 to TRBJ1-1; 7 positions match TRBD1. The source is a human donor with aplastic anemia. The specimen sequenced was sorted CD4+, CD8+, or CD8+CD57+ T cells (not recorded which) from PBMCs. For the CDR3, the DNA is TGTGCCAGCAGCTTTTCTGGGACAGCCAACACTGAAGCTTTCTTT. Its protein product is CASSFSGTANTEAFF.